The rows below give T cell receptor beta chains drawn from one sample of a study of tumor and adjacent non-tumor tissue in lung cancer. Using its own MiXCR run on the multiplex PCR reads, TCRdb lists one record per CDR3 protein. Among around 76,000 distinct CDR3 sequences listed, approximately 82% were seen once. Material: distant non-tumor lung tissue. Receptors were obtained from a man between 70 and 80 years old with non-small cell lung cancer. The CDR3 runs from the conserved cysteine through the conserved F or W. A D gene is named only where the DNA matches it firmly. The size field is filled for only some rows; it gives once, few, many or a size class.

V gene	clone size	J gene	D gene	CDR3 DNA	CDR3 protein
TRBV29-1	-	TRBJ2-2	-	TGCAGCGCATTAGGGGCTAGCTTCACCGGGGAGTTGTTTTTT	CSALGASFTGELFF
TRBV5-4	many	TRBJ1-4	-	TGTGCCAGCAGCTTGGAGATGGATGAAAAACTGTTTTTT	CASSLEMDEKLFF
TRBV28	-	TRBJ2-1	TRBD2	TGTGCCAGCAGCCCCGTGGTAGCGGGAGTTAGAAACAATGAGCAGTTCTTC	CASSPVVAGVRNNEQFF
TRBV14	-	TRBJ2-5	-	TGTACCAGCAGCCAAGCGGGTACCCACAACTTC	CTSSQAGTHNF
TRBV11-3	-	TRBJ2-3	-	TGTGCCAGCACCCGTCGGGAAGTAAGAACAGATACGCTTTATTTT	CASTRREVRTDTLYF
TRBV11-1	-	TRBJ1-1	-	TGTGCCAGCAGCTTAGAGAATCGGGCGGGGAATAAAGCTTTCTTT	CASSLENRAGNKAFF
TRBV11-2	-	TRBJ2-5	-	TGTGCCAGCAGCTTAGATAGCCGTCCGGTTGAGACCCGGTACTTC	CASSLDSRPVETRYF
TRBV13	-	TRBJ1-1	TRBD1	TGTGCCAGCAGCTTGGACAGGTATTACACTGAAGCTTCCTTT	CASSLDRYYTEASF
TRBV6-6	-	TRBJ2-3	-	TGTGCCAATAGCCTACGTAGTGAGGCAGATATGCAGTATTTT	CANSLRSEADMQYF
TRBV29-1	-	TRBJ2-5	-	TGCAGCGTTGATTCGAGACTCCATGCATACTTC	CSVDSRLHAYF
TRBV10-1	many	TRBJ2-3	-	TGCGCCAGCAGTGAGATGGGGAACGAGAGAACGCAGTATTTT	CASSEMGNERTQYF
TRBV7-8	-	TRBJ2-1	-	TGTGCCAGGAGCTTAGTGCTCTGGGATGAGCAGTTCTTC	CARSLVLWDEQFF
TRBV11-1	-	TRBJ2-5	-	TGTGCCAGCAGCTCAAATCCAGCGTACCAAGAAACCCAGTACTTC	CASSSNPAYQETQYF
TRBV5-4	-	TRBJ1-6	-	TGTGCCAGCAGCCTAACAGTGGATCATAATTCACCCCTCCACTTT	CASSLTVDHNSPLHF
TRBV11-3	-	TRBJ2-3	-	TGTGCCAGCAGCTTAGAACTTAGCGGCGGGATTGGGGATACGCAGTATTTT	CASSLELSGGIGDTQYF
TRBV28	few	TRBJ2-7	-	TGTGCCAGTGGTTCGGACAAACTGCCCTCCTACGAGCAGTACTTC	CASGSDKLPSYEQYF
TRBV7-9	many	TRBJ1-5	-	TGTGCCAGCAGCTTAAATGGACAGTACAATCAGCCCCAGCATTTT	CASSLNGQYNQPQHF
TRBV7-8	-	TRBJ2-5	-	TGTGCCAGCAGCTTACCCGTGTCGTACCAAGAGACCCAGTACTTC	CASSLPVSYQETQYF
TRBV4-2	-	TRBJ1-4	TRBD1	TGTGCCAGCAGGAGTGGACAGGGAGATGAAAAACTGTTTTTT	CASRSGQGDEKLFF
TRBV11-2	-	TRBJ2-2	-	-	CASSLVGTGAAREPFF
TRBV28	-	TRBJ2-1	-	TGTGCCAGCAACGTAAACGCGGGGCTAGTGGGAGGAGATGAGCAGTTCTTC	CASNVNAGLVGGDEQFF
TRBV6-1	-	TRBJ1-2	TRBD1	TGTGCCAGCATCGCCCGGGACAGGAACTGTGGTGGCTACACCTTC	CASIARDRNCGGYTF
TRBV6-2/TRBV6-3	-	TRBJ1-2	-	TGTGCCAGCACTATCGGGTCATCTTTCTATGGCTACACCTTC	CASTIGSSFYGYTF
TRBV11-2	-	TRBJ2-5	-	TGTGCCAACAGCTTAGATAGGGACGGGGAGGCCCAGTACTTC	CANSLDRDGEAQYF
TRBV6-5	-	TRBJ1-2	-	TGTGCCAGCAGTATATCAGACCAGGCCTATGGCTTCACCTTC	CASSISDQAYGFTF
TRBV10-1	-	TRBJ1-6	-	TGCGCCATCAGGACCTACTCACCCCTCAACTTT	CAIRTYSPLNF
TRBV11-2	-	TRBJ2-7	-	TGTGCCAGCACCTTAGATCAGGTGGCCCCCTACGAACAGTACTTC	CASTLDQVAPYEQYF
TRBV7-2	-	TRBJ2-7	-	TGTGCCAGCAGCTCAATGTACGAGCAGTACTTC	CASSSMYEQYF
TRBV28	-	TRBJ2-5	TRBD2	TGTGCCAGCAGCCGGAGGGTGGGAGGGGTTGAGACCCACTACTTC	CASSRRVGGVETHYF
TRBV28	-	TRBJ1-2	-	TGTGCCAGCAGTACAAGGGGTGGTAACTATGGCTACACCTTC	CASSTRGGNYGYTF
TRBV28	many	TRBJ2-1	-	TGTGCCAGCAGTTGGCAGGGAGGCTACAATGAGCAGTTCTTC	CASSWQGGYNEQFF